These T cell receptor beta chains were read from a single sample in a study of blood T cell repertoires in COVID-19. Libraries were prepared by immunoSEQ multiplex PCR; TCRdb keeps only in-frame clonotypes and omits some of them. The sample carries about 220,000 clones, 80% to 90% recorded once. Sequenced material: PBMCs or T cells enriched from blood (not recorded which). The receptor set was obtained from a woman younger than 35 in a cohort exposed to, infected with or recovered from COVID-19 (not recorded which). CDR3s include the opening cysteine and the closing phenylalanine or tryptophan. D genes are given only for firm matches. Size values are once, few and many counts, or a class for expanded clones, and some rows have none.

clone_size: -
v_call: TRBV5-8
d_call: -
j_call: TRBJ1-1
cdr3_nt: TGTGCCAGCACCCCAGGGTGGTCTGAAGCTTTCTTT
cdr3_aa: CASTPGWSEAFF

clone_size: -
v_call: TRBV28
d_call: TRBD1
j_call: TRBJ1-1
cdr3_nt: TGTGCCAGCAGTTTATTGGGGACAGCAAACACTGAAGCTTTCTTT
cdr3_aa: CASSLLGTANTEAFF

clone_size: few
v_call: TRBV29-1
d_call: -
j_call: TRBJ1-2
cdr3_nt: TGCAGCGTGGAGGCTACGAGTTCTGGCTACACCTTC
cdr3_aa: CSVEATSSGYTF

clone_size: -
v_call: TRBV19
d_call: TRBD1
j_call: TRBJ2-7
cdr3_nt: TGTGCCAGCAGGACAGGGGGCGGCTACGAGCAGTACTTC
cdr3_aa: CASRTGGGYEQYF

clone_size: -
v_call: TRBV14
d_call: TRBD1
j_call: TRBJ2-1
cdr3_nt: TGTGCCAGCAGCCAGCCCGGGACAGGGGGAAAGGAGCAGTTCTTC
cdr3_aa: CASSQPGTGGKEQFF

clone_size: -
v_call: TRBV27
d_call: -
j_call: TRBJ1-1
cdr3_nt: TGTGCCAGCAGTTACGACAGTTTCCCGAACACTGAAGCTTTCTTT
cdr3_aa: CASSYDSFPNTEAFF

clone_size: -
v_call: TRBV24-1
d_call: -
j_call: TRBJ2-2
cdr3_nt: TGTGCCACCAGTGATTGGACAGGCGGGACCGTTGGGGAGCTGTTTTTT
cdr3_aa: CATSDWTGGTVGELFF

clone_size: -
v_call: TRBV24-1
d_call: TRBD2
j_call: TRBJ2-1
cdr3_nt: TGTGCCACCTCCGGGACTAGCAATGAGCAGTTCTTC
cdr3_aa: CATSGTSNEQFF

clone_size: -
v_call: TRBV28
d_call: TRBD2
j_call: TRBJ2-1
cdr3_nt: TGTGCCAGCTCAGCGGGAGGAACCTACAATGAGCAGTTCTTC
cdr3_aa: CASSAGGTYNEQFF

clone_size: few
v_call: TRBV7-2
d_call: TRBD2
j_call: TRBJ2-7
cdr3_nt: TGTGCCAGCAGCCAACCGGGACTAGCGAGACAAATTCGGTCCGAGCAGTACTTC
cdr3_aa: CASSQPGLARQIRSEQYF

clone_size: -
v_call: TRBV15
d_call: -
j_call: TRBJ1-1
cdr3_nt: TGTGCCACCAGCAGAGGAACAGGTTACACTGAAGCTTTCTTT
cdr3_aa: CATSRGTGYTEAFF

clone_size: -
v_call: TRBV3-1/TRBV3-2
d_call: TRBD1
j_call: TRBJ2-2
cdr3_nt: TGTGCCAGCCAGGGGGCGCTTAGTAACGGGGAGCTGTTTTTT
cdr3_aa: CASQGALSNGELFF

clone_size: -
v_call: TRBV5-1
d_call: TRBD1
j_call: TRBJ2-3
cdr3_nt: TGCGCCAGCAGTCCCGGACAGGGGGCGCAGGATACGCAGTATTTT
cdr3_aa: CASSPGQGAQDTQYF

clone_size: -
v_call: TRBV2
d_call: TRBD1
j_call: TRBJ1-2
cdr3_nt: TGTGCCAGCAGCGGGACAGGGGACGGCTACACCTTC
cdr3_aa: CASSGTGDGYTF

clone_size: once
v_call: TRBV10-3
d_call: -
j_call: TRBJ1-4
cdr3_nt: TGTGCCATCAGCGTTCAGCTGGGGGCCCTTAATGAAAAACTGTTTTTT
cdr3_aa: CAISVQLGALNEKLFF

clone_size: -
v_call: TRBV5-4
d_call: TRBD1
j_call: TRBJ1-3
cdr3_nt: TGTGCCAGCAGCTTCGACAGGGGCGTAAACACCATATATTTT
cdr3_aa: CASSFDRGVNTIYF

clone_size: -
v_call: TRBV5-4
d_call: -
j_call: TRBJ1-2
cdr3_nt: TGTGCCAGCAGCTTGGCAGGGGCTAACTATGGCTACACCTTC
cdr3_aa: CASSLAGANYGYTF

clone_size: -
v_call: TRBV5-4
d_call: -
j_call: TRBJ1-1
cdr3_nt: TGTGCCAGCGCTCGGGGGGACACTGAAGCTTTCTTT
cdr3_aa: CASARGDTEAFF

clone_size: many
v_call: TRBV15
d_call: -
j_call: TRBJ2-5
cdr3_nt: TGTGCCACCAGCAGAGGGGCCAGGGGCCCGCAAGAGACCCAGTACTTC
cdr3_aa: CATSRGARGPQETQYF

clone_size: -
v_call: TRBV19
d_call: -
j_call: TRBJ2-7
cdr3_nt: TGTGCCAGTAGTACCCTTATGAGGCCCTACGAGCAGTACTTC
cdr3_aa: CASSTLMRPYEQYF

clone_size: -
v_call: TRBV5-1
d_call: -
j_call: TRBJ2-1
cdr3_nt: TGCGCCAGCAGCTTGCTGGCGGTAACCAATGAGCAGTTCTTC
cdr3_aa: CASSLLAVTNEQFF

clone_size: once
v_call: TRBV7-3
d_call: -
j_call: TRBJ2-3
cdr3_nt: TGTGCCAGCAGCTTCAGGGGGGGCACAGATACGCAGTATTTT
cdr3_aa: CASSFRGGTDTQYF

clone_size: -
v_call: TRBV6-2/TRBV6-3
d_call: -
j_call: TRBJ1-1
cdr3_nt: TGTGCCAGCAGTAGAGGGTTCGCGAACACTGAAGCTTTCTTT
cdr3_aa: CASSRGFANTEAFF

clone_size: -
v_call: TRBV3-1/TRBV3-2
d_call: -
j_call: TRBJ1-4
cdr3_nt: TGTGCCAGCAGCCAATCAAAGGGGGAAAAACTGTTTTTT
cdr3_aa: CASSQSKGEKLFF

clone_size: -
v_call: TRBV5-6
d_call: TRBD1
j_call: TRBJ2-5
cdr3_nt: TGTGCCAGCAGCTTGGGAATGACAGGGGGCGAAGAGACCCAGTACTTC
cdr3_aa: CASSLGMTGGEETQYF

clone_size: -
v_call: TRBV9
d_call: -
j_call: TRBJ1-4
cdr3_nt: TGTGCCAGCAGCGTATTAGGGCAGGGGAATGAAAAACTGTTTTTT
cdr3_aa: CASSVLGQGNEKLFF

clone_size: -
v_call: TRBV3-1/TRBV3-2
d_call: -
j_call: TRBJ2-7
cdr3_nt: TGTGCCAGCAGCCCCCGGACTGGACCTTACGAGCAGTACTTC
cdr3_aa: CASSPRTGPYEQYF

clone_size: -
v_call: TRBV6-1
d_call: -
j_call: TRBJ2-7
cdr3_nt: TGTGCCAGCAGTGAGCGGGCCTACGGGAACGAGCAGTACTTC
cdr3_aa: CASSERAYGNEQYF

clone_size: once
v_call: TRBV13
d_call: TRBD2
j_call: TRBJ2-7
cdr3_nt: TGTGCCAGCAGCCGGATCTCCGGGACTAGCGGCTACGAGCAGTACTTC
cdr3_aa: CASSRISGTSGYEQYF

clone_size: -
v_call: TRBV6-1
d_call: -
j_call: TRBJ2-4
cdr3_nt: TGTGCCAGCAGTGAAGCGCTTGGCGGAAAAAACATTCAGTACTTC
cdr3_aa: CASSEALGGKNIQYF

clone_size: -
v_call: TRBV5-1
d_call: TRBD1
j_call: TRBJ1-1
cdr3_nt: TGCGCCAGCAGCATGGACAGGGAAGCTTTCTTT
cdr3_aa: CASSMDREAFF

clone_size: once
v_call: TRBV10-3
d_call: TRBD1
j_call: TRBJ1-2
cdr3_nt: TGTGCCATCAGTTTCACAGGGGGGGACTATGGCTACACCTTC
cdr3_aa: CAISFTGGDYGYTF